This T cell receptor (beta chain) is from a study of blood T cell repertoires in COVID-19. About the research overall: The United States, Italy and Spain were the sources of the acute and convalescent COVID-19 samples.

From germline, CDR1 is MDHEN and CDR2 SYDVKM. This CDR3 region has 14 residues. Regarding this clone: At one end, the junction sequence differs from germline, possibly due to a read error.

Only in-frame clones appear in the TCRdb table, and some are missing; sequencing was by immunoSEQ multiplex PCR. The table records over 95,000 clones, approximately 81% of them present only once. This chain links TRBV28 with TRBJ1-5; D remains ambiguous. This TCR was recovered from a human donor in a cohort sampled during active COVID-19. The source material was peripheral blood. The CDR3 bases are TGTGCCAGCAGTTTATTTGGTCGGGATCAACCCCAGCATTTT. It is translated as CASSLFGRDQPQHF.